The 24 T cell receptor beta chains presented below share a single source sample, sequenced in a study of cytomegalovirus exposure and HLA in healthy donors. The primer mix had 60 Vbeta and 13 Jbeta primers. Profiling relied on immunoSEQ multiplex PCR, and the TCRdb table lists in-frame clones only, not all of them. The repertoire has fewer than 150,000 clones, roughly 85% of them found once; the top ten carry 6.5% to 7%. The sample comprised PBMCs. These receptors all come from a man between 40 and 49 years old in good health and CMV-seropositive.

The chain uses TRBV29-1 and TRBJ1-4; 10 bases match TRBD1. Germline assignment: CDR1 SQVTM and CDR2 ANQGSEA. The CDR3 consists of 15 residues. Trimming cost V 0 bases and J 7 bases; bases outside gene matches: 5. CDR3 sequence reads: CSVEDHWDRGEKLFF. The CDR3 nucleotides are TGCAGCGTTGAAGATCATTGGGACAGGGGTGAAAAACTGTTTTTT.

The rearrangement links TRBV28 to TRBJ1-2; TRBD1 matches at 11 bases. J was trimmed by 4 bases and V by 3 bases; bases with no gene match: 1. This CDR3 has 14 residues. The germline CDR1 and CDR2 sequences are MDHEN and SYDVKM. CDR3 in amino acids: CASSLGQGVYGYTF. The DNA for the CDR3 is TGTGCCAGCAGTTTGGGACAGGGGGTCTATGGCTACACCTTC.

The rearrangement joins TRBV25-1 to TRBJ1-2, with TRBD1 as a possible D gene (5 bases). The CDR3 consists of 13 residues. In germline, CDR1 is MGHDK, CDR2 SYGVNS. The ends were cut back, 3 bases at V and 2 bases at J, with 7 bases in the middle. DNA for the CDR3: TGTGCCAGCAGTGACAGGGCCAACTATGGCTACACCTTC. Its translation: CASSDRANYGYTF.

The chain joins TRBV11-1 to TRBJ2-3, with no clear D. Trimming took off 5 bases at V and 3 bases at J, with 18 bases between the two ends. This CDR3 has 16 residues. Germline V gene data show CDR1 as SGHAT and CDR2 as FQDESV (reference sequence). The CDR3 nucleotides are TGTGCCAGCAGCCTTCAAAGCAACCCGGAGACAGATACGCAGTATTTT. Translation gives CASSLQSNPETDTQYF.

The chain recombines TRBV2 with TRBJ2-7, with 7 bases identical to TRBD2. J was trimmed by 5 bases and V by 6 bases; bases with no gene match: 1. This CDR3 is built from 11 residues. CDR1 and CDR2 from the germline V gene are SNHLY and FYNNEI. The CDR3 is CASRGGDEQYF. The CDR3 bases are TGTGCCAGCAGGGGGGGGGACGAGCAGTACTTC.

The J gene is TRBJ2-7, the V gene TRBV5-1; 9 bases are shared with TRBD1. Losses at the gene ends were 0 bases for V and 5 bases for J; bases not matched to a gene: 6. Germline V gene sequence: CDR1 SGHRS, CDR2 YFSETQ. CDR3 length: 15 residues. For the CDR3, the DNA is TGCGCCAGCAGCTTGGAACAGGGGGCGTATGACGAGCAGTACTTC. Its protein is CASSLEQGAYDEQYF. Filled out from reference TRBV5-1 and TRBJ2-7, the complete variable domain reads KAGVTQTPRYLIKTRGQQVTLSCSPISGHRSVSWYQQTPGQGLQFLFEYFSETQRNKGNFPGRFSGRQFSNSRSEMNVSTLELGDSALYLCASSLEQGAYDEQYFGPGTRLTVT.

The gene calls are TRBV19 and TRBJ1-5, with D maybe TRBD1 (6 bases). This CDR3 has 15 residues. CDR1 and CDR2 (germline): LNHDA, SQIVND (reference sequence). V shed 5 bases and J shed 7 bases, with 18 bases lying between them. CDR3 amino acids: CASSAGDRYGQPQHF. The CDR3 DNA reads as TGTGCCAGTAGTGCAGGGGATAGGTATGGACAGCCCCAGCATTTT.

This clone was counted ten times or more. This sequence joins TRBV4-1 and TRBJ2-7, with TRBD1 matching 10 bases. Germline V CDR1 and CDR2: MGHRA, YSYEKL. The CDR3 has 16 residues. Trimming removed 1 base from V and 4 bases from J; junction bases left unmatched: 7. The CDR3 DNA reads as TGCGCCAGCAGCCAAGTTATCCGGGACAGGGGTTACGAGCAGTACTTC. This codes for CASSQVIRDRGYEQYF.

This clone was counted many times. V is TRBV6-6 and J is TRBJ1-1, with 10 positions matching TRBD1. V gave up 6 bases and J gave up 8 bases; unmatched junction bases: 3. Germline V CDR1 and CDR2: MNHNY, SVGAGI (reference sequence). The CDR3 contains 12 residues. The CDR3 bases are TGTGCCAGCAGCGACAGGGGGCGCGAAGCTTTCTTT. It specifies CASSDRGREAFF.

The CDR3 DNA sequence: TGTGCCAGCTCACCATCTACAGGGGTAGAGGGCTACACCTTC. It codes for CASSPSTGVEGYTF. The chain links TRBV18 to TRBJ1-2; 7 nucleotides align to TRBD1. Germline V gene data show CDR1 as KGHSH and CDR2 as LQKENI. The V gene end was trimmed by 2 bases and the J gene end by 8 bases; junction bases not matched to a gene: 8. CDR3 size: 14 residues.

The V gene is TRBV5-4, the J gene TRBJ2-5, with a tentative D call TRBD1 (6 bases). With 0 bases removed from V and 5 bases from J, the gap between germline ends came to 17 bases. Per germline, CDR1 SGHNT and CDR2 YYREEE (reference sequence). The length of the CDR3 is 16 residues. The DNA for the CDR3 is TGTGCCAGCAGCTTGGGAATCCCAGGGGAGTGGGAGACCCAGTACTTC. It codes for CASSLGIPGEWETQYF.

The chain joins TRBV28 to TRBJ1-5; possibly TRBD1 for D (6 bases). Trimming removed 6 bases at V and 5 bases at J, with 14 bases between. Germline V CDR1 and CDR2: MDHEN, SYDVKM. The CDR3 totals 14 residues. The CDR3 loop is CASRKQGNHQPQHF. Here the CDR3 DNA reads TGTGCCAGCAGGAAGCAGGGGAACCATCAGCCCCAGCATTTT.

Only a few counts were recorded for this clone. The CDR3 nucleotides read TGCGCCAGCAGCTTACGGGAACCCGGAAACACCATATATTTT. Protein: CASSLREPGNTIYF. The genes are TRBV5-1 and TRBJ1-3; D gene ambiguous. The CDR3 runs 14 residues. Germline assignment: CDR1 SGHRS and CDR2 YFSETQ. Trimming took 2 bases from V and 4 from J, leaving 10 bases between them. The entire variable domain, with the rest obtained from reference TRBV5-1 and TRBJ1-3, is as follows: KAGVTQTPRYLIKTRGQQVTLSCSPISGHRSVSWYQQTPGQGLQFLFEYFSETQRNKGNFPGRFSGRQFSNSRSEMNVSTLELGDSALYLCASSLREPGNTIYFGEGSWLTVV.

The chain is built from TRBV15 and TRBJ2-4; a weak D match, TRBD1 (6 bases). The CDR3 is 12 amino acids. Germline lookup yields CDR1 LNHNV and CDR2 YYDKDF (reference sequence). Trimming shortened V by 6 bases and J by 6 bases, and 9 bases separated the two germline ends. The CDR3, as DNA: TGTGCCACCAGGGAACAGGGAAACATTCAGTACTTC. Translation: CATREQGNIQYF.

This clone was seen a single time. The genes are TRBV7-9 and TRBJ1-4; 7 bases align to TRBD1. Trimming removed 4 bases from V and 8 bases from J; junction bases left unmatched: 10. The CDR3 runs 15 residues. Germline-derived CDR1 and CDR2 are SEHNR and FQNEAQ (reference sequence). CDR3 nucleotides: TGTGCCAGCAGCTCCTCGGGACAGAGACAGGAAAAACTGTTTTTT. Protein product: CASSSSGQRQEKLFF.

This clone was recorded a few times. The rearrangement uses TRBV6-1 and TRBJ1-4; 7 positions match TRBD1. CDR3 size: 14 residues. Germline CDR1 and CDR2: MNHNS and SASEGT. V shed 3 bases and J 4 bases; nucleotides not matched to a gene: 2. The CDR3 is CASSEGTDNEKLFF. DNA for the CDR3: TGTGCCAGCAGTGAGGGGACAGATAATGAAAAACTGTTTTTT.

J is TRBJ1-1 and V is TRBV4-1; no reliable D call. This CDR3 is 14 amino acids long. Trimming stripped 4 bases from V and 0 bases from J, with 9 bases between. CDR1 and CDR2 (germline): MGHRA, YSYEKL. The CDR3 bases are TGCGCCAGCAGCCCCCGTATTATGAACACTGAAGCTTTCTTT. It is translated as CASSPRIMNTEAFF.

J is TRBJ1-2 and V is TRBV2, with D uncertain. Looked up from germline, CDR1 is SNHLY and CDR2 is FYNNEI. Trimming stripped 11 bases from V and 4 bases from J, with 11 bases between. The CDR3 sequence is 11 residues long. The CDR3 bases are TGTGCCTCGCGGCAGCCCTATGGCTACACCTTC. This translates into CASRQPYGYTF.

This chain links TRBV7-6 with TRBJ2-1; 8 nucleotides agree with TRBD2. This CDR3 is 15 amino acids long. V lost 4 bases and J lost 6; bases outside the gene matches: 8. CDR1 is SGHVS, CDR2 FNYEAQ, per germline. This CDR3 is CASSSPSGLGNEQFF. The CDR3 nucleotides are TGTGCCAGCAGCTCTCCTAGCGGGTTGGGCAATGAGCAGTTCTTC.

The genes are TRBV30 and TRBJ1-6, with 9 bases matching TRBD1. Germline V gene lookup returns CDR1 GTSNPN and CDR2 SVGIG (reference sequence). The CDR3 spans 15 residues. Losses at the gene ends were 0 bases for V and 6 bases for J; bases not matched to a gene: 3. In nucleotides, the CDR3 is TGTGCCTGGAGTGTAGGGGGACAGGGTAATTCACCCCTCCACTTT. Translation: CAWSVGGQGNSPLHF.

The chain has TRBV11-2 and TRBJ2-1; TRBD2 matches 8 bases. The CDR3 has 15 amino acids. V shed 3 bases and J 8 bases; nucleotides not matched to a gene: 9. Germline CDR1 and CDR2: SGHAT and FQNNGV. The DNA of the CDR3 is TGTGCCAGCAGCTTCCGGGGACTAGATAGCGATGAGCAGTTCTTC. Encoded protein: CASSFRGLDSDEQFF.

The chain links TRBV5-4 to TRBJ2-2; D remains unclear. CDR1 and CDR2 from the germline V gene are SGHNT and YYREEE (reference sequence). Trimming shortened V by 4 bases and J by 2 bases, and 15 bases separated the two germline ends. The CDR3 has 16 residues. Here the CDR3 DNA reads TGTGCCAGCAGCCAAAACCCAGAACCTAACACCGGGGAGCTGTTTTTT. Translating gives CASSQNPEPNTGELFF. Full variable domain (rest looked up from reference TRBV5-4 and TRBJ2-2): ETGVTQSPTHLIKTRGQQVTLRCSSQSGHNTVSWYQQALGQGPQFIFQYYREEENGRGNFPPRFSGLQFPNYSSELNVNALELDDSALYLCASSQNPEPNTGELFFGEGSRLTVL.

The rearrangement links TRBV29-1 to TRBJ2-7, with a possible D match to TRBD1 (6 bases). From germline, CDR1 is SQVTM and CDR2 ANQGSEA. The CDR3 is 14 amino acids. V lost 4 bases and J lost 0, with 13 bases in between. This CDR3 reads CSVGFGQPSYEQYF. The CDR3 nucleotides read TGCAGCGTTGGGTTTGGACAGCCCTCCTACGAGCAGTACTTC.

This clone appeared a few times. The gene calls are TRBV15 and TRBJ1-1; D unresolved. The germline V and J ends were trimmed by 9 bases and 8 bases, with 22 bases remaining between them. CDR1 LNHNV and CDR2 YYDKDF come from the germline V gene (reference sequence). This CDR3 spans 14 amino acids. CDR3 protein: CATSAGSPGGEAFF. CDR3 DNA sequence: TGTGCCACTAGCGCCGGGTCCCCAGGAGGCGAAGCTTTCTTT.